A selection of T cell receptor beta chains follows, all from one sample in a study of blood T cell repertoires in COVID-19. Sequencing was performed with immunoSEQ multiplex PCR; in TCRdb, only in-frame clones are kept and a portion is missing. This table holds some 150,000 clones, about 89% found once. Material for sequencing was peripheral blood. Source of these receptors: a man aged 45-65 years with active COVID-19. The CDR3 runs from the conserved cysteine through the conserved F or W. The D gene is left open where the match is weak. Some rows have no size entry. The others give once, few or many, or a class for an expanded clone.

d_gene	v_gene	abundance	len	j_gene	CDR3nt	CDR3aa
-	TRBV21-1	-	14	TRBJ2-7	TGTGCCAGCAGCAAAGTTAACAACCAGGGCGAGCAGTACTTC	CASSKVNNQGEQYF
-	TRBV5-1	few	13	TRBJ1-2	TGCGCCAGCAGCCGATCGGAGAGCTATGGCTACACCTTC	CASSRSESYGYTF
-	TRBV3-1/TRBV3-2	-	15	TRBJ1-5	TGTGCCAGCAGCCAAGGGAACAGGGGCAATCAGCCCCAGCATTTT	CASSQGNRGNQPQHF
TRBD1	TRBV11-3	-	14	TRBJ1-6	TGTGCCAGCAGCTCGACAGGGCATAATTCACCCCTCCACTTT	CASSSTGHNSPLHF
TRBD2	TRBV7-8	-	18	TRBJ2-3	TGTGCCAGCAGAAAAGCGGCTAGCGGGGGGCCTAGCACAGATACGCAGTATTTT	CASRKAASGGPSTDTQYF
TRBD1	TRBV29-1	-	15	TRBJ1-3	TGCAGCGTCTACGACAGGGGCAGCTCTGGAAACACCATATATTTT	CSVYDRGSSGNTIYF
TRBD1	TRBV5-1	-	15	TRBJ2-3	TGCGCCAGCAGCTCTCTGACAGGGAGCACAGATACGCAGTATTTT	CASSSLTGSTDTQYF
TRBD1	TRBV6-1	-	17	TRBJ1-1	TGTGCCAGCAGTGAAAGGGGACAGGGCGCAGGGAACACTGAAGCTTTCTTT	CASSERGQGAGNTEAFF
TRBD1	TRBV11-2	-	15	TRBJ2-7	TGTGCCAGCAGCTTAGAACGGGGACAGACCTACGAGCAGTACTTC	CASSLERGQTYEQYF
-	TRBV7-8	-	13	TRBJ1-1	TGTGCCAGCAGCTCTCAGATGAACACTGAAGCTTTCTTT	CASSSQMNTEAFF
-	TRBV5-1	few	13	TRBJ2-7	TGCGCCAGCAGCACTGACACGGGGTACGAGCAGTACTTC	CASSTDTGYEQYF
TRBD1	TRBV7-2	once	13	TRBJ2-7	TGTGCCAGCAGACTCGACAGGGCCTACGAGCAGTACTTC	CASRLDRAYEQYF
-	TRBV18	-	14	TRBJ2-6	TGTGCCAGCTCAGCGAACTCTGGGGCCAACGTCCTGACTTTC	CASSANSGANVLTF
TRBD1	TRBV12-3/TRBV12-4	-	13	TRBJ2-7	TGTGCCAGCACCACAGGGGCTACGTACGAGCAGTACTTC	CASTTGATYEQYF
-	TRBV6-4	-	13	TRBJ1-5	TGTGCCAGCAGTGCGACTGGCAATCAGCCCCAGCATTTT	CASSATGNQPQHF
-	TRBV6-5	-	14	TRBJ2-7	TGTGCCAGCATGGCCAGGTTCGATTCCTACGAGCAGTACTTC	CASMARFDSYEQYF
TRBD2	TRBV5-1	-	15	TRBJ2-3	TGCGCCAGCAGCCCGACGGGGGGGCCGACAGATACGCAGTATTTT	CASSPTGGPTDTQYF
-	TRBV21-1	-	19	TRBJ2-1	TGTGCCAGCAGCAAAGTGGCCAGGAGTGTGGGGAGCTCCTACAATGAGCAGTTCTTC	CASSKVARSVGSSYNEQFF
TRBD2	TRBV7-9	few	16	TRBJ2-2	TGTGCCAGCAGCCCCACTAGCGGGAAGAACACCGGGGAGCTGTTTTTT	CASSPTSGKNTGELFF
-	TRBV19	-	13	TRBJ1-5	TGTGCCAGTAGTACAAGGCGGTGGCAGCCCCAGCATTTT	CASSTRRWQPQHF
TRBD2	TRBV7-9	-	15	TRBJ2-3	TGTGCCAGCAGCTCGGGACTAGCGGAAACAGATACGCAGTATTTT	CASSSGLAETDTQYF
-	TRBV5-8	-	18	TRBJ1-1	TGTGCCAGCAGCTTTATTCGATTATTGCGAAGTCTGAACACTGAAGCTTTCTTT	CASSFIRLLRSLNTEAFF
-	TRBV7-2	-	15	TRBJ1-2	TGTGCCAGCAGCTCGGGGGACGGATTTATCTATGGCTACACCTTC	CASSSGDGFIYGYTF
-	TRBV4-1	-	14	TRBJ2-4	TGCGCCAGCAGCCAAGTAGGAGTCAAAAACATTCAGTACTTC	CASSQVGVKNIQYF
-	TRBV5-5	once	14	TRBJ1-1	TGTGCCAGCAGCCTCCGCTCGGGAGGCACTGAAGCTTTCTTT	CASSLRSGGTEAFF
TRBD2	TRBV5-1	-	16	TRBJ2-5	TGCGCCAGCAGGTCTGGACTAGCGGGGGACCAAGAGACCCAGTACTTC	CASRSGLAGDQETQYF
-	TRBV25-1	-	12	TRBJ1-1	TGTGCCAGCAGTTCCGGTCGGACTGAAGCTTTCTTT	CASSSGRTEAFF
-	TRBV5-1	-	16	TRBJ2-7	TGCGCCAGCAGCTTGGGAGGTTTAGCGGAAACCTACGAGCAGTACTTC	CASSLGGLAETYEQYF
-	TRBV2	-	15	TRBJ1-4	TGTGCCAGCAGAAGCGGGACACTACCCAATGAAAAACTGTTTTTT	CASRSGTLPNEKLFF
TRBD1	TRBV6-5	-	16	TRBJ1-2	TGTGCCAGCAGTTACTCGATGCCCGGGACAGGAGATGGCTACACCTTC	CASSYSMPGTGDGYTF
TRBD1	TRBV6-5	once	15	TRBJ1-2	TGTGCCAGCAGATCCTGGACAGGGGGCCGATATGGCTACACCTTC	CASRSWTGGRYGYTF
-	TRBV7-2	once	13	TRBJ2-3	TGTGCCAGCAGCAGAAGGGGGGGCGTAACGCAGTATTTT	CASSRRGGVTQYF
-	TRBV7-2	-	15	TRBJ1-6	TGTGCCAGCAGCTCCCCCGCGGTCCGGAATTCACCCCTCCACTTT	CASSSPAVRNSPLHF
TRBD1	TRBV27	few	16	TRBJ1-1	TGTGCCAGCAGTCACCGACAGGGGGCGGGGAACACTGAAGCTTTCTTT	CASSHRQGAGNTEAFF
TRBD1	TRBV9	-	15	TRBJ1-1	TGTGCCAGCAGCGAAACAGGGGGTACGAACACTGAAGCTTTCTTT	CASSETGGTNTEAFF
TRBD2	TRBV11-2	-	15	TRBJ2-5	TGTGCCAGCAGCCCTAGCGGGGGAGCCTCGGAGACCCAGTACTTC	CASSPSGGASETQYF
TRBD1	TRBV7-2	-	13	TRBJ1-5	TGTGCCAGCAGCTGGGACAGGGCCCAGCCCCAGCATTTT	CASSWDRAQPQHF
-	TRBV6-6	-	15	TRBJ2-2	TGTGCCAGCAGTTACTCTAGGGGAGGCTCCGGGGAGCTGTTTTTT	CASSYSRGGSGELFF
-	TRBV6-6	few	12	TRBJ1-1	TGTGCCTGTTGTCGCAGGAACACTGAAGCTTTCTTT	CACCRRNTEAFF
-	TRBV9	-	13	TRBJ1-1	TGTGCCAGCAGCTCCGGGGGACGCACTGAAGCTTTCTTT	CASSSGGRTEAFF
-	TRBV7-2	-	15	TRBJ2-3	TGTGCCAGCAGCTCCCTCCCGAGGGCGACAGATACGCAGTATTTT	CASSSLPRATDTQYF
-	TRBV30	-	16	TRBJ1-2	TGTGCCTGGAGTGGCTTTTTGGAGGGCGGCAACTATGGCTACACCTTC	CAWSGFLEGGNYGYTF
-	TRBV5-1	once	14	TRBJ2-2	TGCGCCAGCAGCGTACAGGGTCGGACCGGGGAGCTGTTTTTT	CASSVQGRTGELFF
-	TRBV4-2	-	14	TRBJ1-2	TGTGCCAGCAGCCAAGTTGGACAGAACTATGGCTACACCTTC	CASSQVGQNYGYTF
-	TRBV20-1	-	14	TRBJ1-1	TGCAGTGCTAGTATATTTGGGGGGGGCACTGAAGCTTTCTTT	CSASIFGGGTEAFF
-	TRBV2	-	14	TRBJ1-5	TGTGCCAGCAGCGAAGGCAGGGCAGATCAGCCCCAGCATTTT	CASSEGRADQPQHF
-	TRBV5-6	-	15	TRBJ1-3	TGTGCCAGCAGCCCCCCTCGCGGCTCTGGAAACACCATATATTTT	CASSPPRGSGNTIYF
TRBD1	TRBV18	-	15	TRBJ2-1	TGTGCCAGCTCACTTGACAGGGTTCCTTACAATGAGCAGTTCTTC	CASSLDRVPYNEQFF
-	TRBV7-2	-	17	TRBJ2-1	TGTGCCAGCAGCTTAGTCGTGGGACATAGGCCCGGTGGTGAGCAGTTCTTC	CASSLVVGHRPGGEQFF
TRBD2	TRBV19	-	15	TRBJ2-7	TGTGCCAGTAGTCCCTCTAGCGGGGGCTCCTACGAGCAGTACTTC	CASSPSSGGSYEQYF
TRBD1	TRBV6-2/TRBV6-3	few	14	TRBJ1-1	TGTGCCAGCAGCACCGGGACAGTCCTACCCAACCCTTTCTTT	CASSTGTVLPNPFF
-	TRBV9	-	16	TRBJ1-3	TGTGCCAGCAGCGCACAGGTAATAGGAGCTGGAAACACCATATATTTT	CASSAQVIGAGNTIYF
-	TRBV9	-	13	TRBJ2-7	TGTGCCAGCAGCGTAGCCAGGGGGGACGAGCAGTACTTC	CASSVARGDEQYF
-	TRBV10-3	-	13	TRBJ1-1	TGTGCCATCAGTGAGGTCCGGGAGGGTGAAGCTTTCTTT	CAISEVREGEAFF